This TCR beta chain was documented in a study of blood T cell repertoires in COVID-19 (dated by TCRdb to the early 2020s). Describing the broader study: Samples from collaborators originated in the United States, Italy and Spain and spanned both the acute and convalescent phases of COVID-19. The prospective study material was composed of cDNA or gDNA derived from T cells, B-cell-depleted T cells, or PBMCs. Subjects who had been exposed to COVID-19, were actively infected with it, or had recovered from it provided the deeply sampled blood TCRbeta repertoires that made up the dataset. A freely available public database, intended as a resource for researchers studying the immune response to SARS-CoV-2, is where the repertoires were released. Samples came from the ongoing ImmuneRACE study (first 160 participants) plus 1,254 subjects from 6 global collaborators. Nearly every sample came with metadata listing a de-identified subject ID, COVID-19 status, age in years and sex. HLA class I and class II types, where available, came from metadata supplied by the sample provider rather than from assay-based typing. Here is what the overall study found, with its caveats: The amount of clinical and demographic metadata varied by source and participant and was provided uncurated.

Each collaborating institution followed its own protocols to collect whole blood in K2EDTA tubes. Collaborator samples were shipped for TCRbeta analysis as frozen whole blood, isolated PBMCs, or DNA extracted from either sample type. Relative to germline, V is 1 base shorter and J is 8 bases shorter, with 14 bases between their ends. CDR1 and CDR2 were assigned from the germline V gene as MGHRA and YSYEKL. From the cysteine up to the phenylalanine, the CDR3 has a length of 14 residues. The CDR3 DNA has 42 bases and is translated from base 1. Comment on this clone: The antigen it binds to is not known. The input lacks base qualities; no much larger clone sits a single base away.

The immunoSEQ Assay, a bias-controlled multiplex PCR, was used to amplify TCRbeta CDR3 regions from genomic DNA. Per the source publication's procedure: Within the assay, amplification of reference gene primers was used to estimate how many nucleated cells each sample contained. To quantify the absolute abundance of each unique TCRbeta CDR3 rearrangement, sequence reads were collapsed and filtered. For each sample, productive Simpson clonality was calculated as the square root of Simpson's diversity index across productive rearrangements. TCRdb took over this immuneACCESS table, retaining in-frame rearrangements with V and J assigned. Such tables are incomplete; in checked studies, under half of the missing clones stem from an unresolved V gene, and the remainder is unexplained. V and J calls and clone size are copied from that table; D and trimming were computed from the DNA. The sample records approximately 240,000 clones, 75% to 85% of which are singletons. Clones ranked in the top ten supply less than 6.5% of the sample.

Source material: peripheral blood. This receptor was obtained from a human donor in a cohort sampled during active COVID-19. The chain is encoded by TRBV4-1 joined to TRBJ1-1, with an unclear D gene assignment. In nucleotide form, the sequence is TGCGCCAGCAGCCAAGCCGGGGTCTTCGGCGAAGCTTTCTTT. Translated, it reads CASSQAGVFGEAFF.